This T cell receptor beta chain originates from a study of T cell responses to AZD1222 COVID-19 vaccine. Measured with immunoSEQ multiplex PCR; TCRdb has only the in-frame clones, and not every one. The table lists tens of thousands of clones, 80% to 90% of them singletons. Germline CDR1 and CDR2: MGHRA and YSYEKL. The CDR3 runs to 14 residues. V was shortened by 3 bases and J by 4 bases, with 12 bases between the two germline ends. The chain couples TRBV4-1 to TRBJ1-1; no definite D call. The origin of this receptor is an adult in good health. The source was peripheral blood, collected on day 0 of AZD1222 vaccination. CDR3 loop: CASSQTHQVTEAFF. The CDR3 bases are TGCGCCAGCAGCCAGACTCATCAGGTCACTGAAGCTTTCTTT.